This T cell receptor beta chain was identified in a study of CD8+ T cells in alopecia areata. Study conclusions and caveats: Mice showed clearer TCR sharing than patients did, a gap that was possibly HLA-related. Higher clonality than in normal scalp was seen in lesional scalp, especially alopecia totalis/universalis. When scalp samples are sequenced, resident alphabeta T cells of normal skin are also captured.

V lost 2 bases and J lost 10; bases outside the gene matches: 4. Germline-derived CDR1 and CDR2 are LGHNA and YSLEER. The CDR3 extends over 13 amino acids. Reverse transcribed after extraction, RNA yielded cDNA as the sequencing template. TCRdb keeps only in-frame clones here, not all; method: immunoSEQ multiplex PCR. The table includes about 82,000 clones, roughly half detected once. Remarks on this clone: Its antigen is still unknown.

From PBMCs, CD4+ and CD8+ T cells were sorted. V and J are TRBV4-3 and TRBJ2-4, with 8 bases lining up with TRBD1. This TCR came from a human donor with alopecia areata. The sequenced sample was NKG2D-high CD8+ T cells sorted from blood. CDR3 coding DNA: TGCGCCAGCAGCCAAAGGACAGGGCAAATTCAGTACTTC. This codes for CASSQRTGQIQYF.